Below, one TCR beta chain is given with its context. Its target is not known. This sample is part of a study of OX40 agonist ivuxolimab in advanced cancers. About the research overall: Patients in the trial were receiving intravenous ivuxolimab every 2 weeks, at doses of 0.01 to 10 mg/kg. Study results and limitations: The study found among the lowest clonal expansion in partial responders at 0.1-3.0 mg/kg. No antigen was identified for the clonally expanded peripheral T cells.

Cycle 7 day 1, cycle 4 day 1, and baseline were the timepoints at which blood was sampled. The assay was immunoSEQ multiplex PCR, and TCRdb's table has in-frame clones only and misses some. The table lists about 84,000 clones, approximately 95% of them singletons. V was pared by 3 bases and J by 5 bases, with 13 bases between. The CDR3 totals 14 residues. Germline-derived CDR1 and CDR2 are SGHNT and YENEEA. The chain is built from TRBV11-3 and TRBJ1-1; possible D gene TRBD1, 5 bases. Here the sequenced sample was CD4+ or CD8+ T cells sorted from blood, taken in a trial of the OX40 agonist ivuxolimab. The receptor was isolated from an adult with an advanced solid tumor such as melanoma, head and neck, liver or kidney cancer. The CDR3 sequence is CASSFRVGETEAFF. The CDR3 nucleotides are TGTGCCAGCAGCTTCAGGGTCGGCGAAACTGAAGCTTTCTTT.